The 9 T cell receptor beta chains listed next were all sequenced from one sample in a study of Graves' ophthalmopathy and Graves' hyperthyroidism. From RNA, the CDR3 regions of TCR beta chains were amplified and sequenced. The library came from an HTBI-primed first-round RT-PCR and a second-round multiplex PCR. TCRdb recomputed calls from the multiplex PCR reads with MiXCR, one row per CDR3 protein. The table shows about 48,000 distinct CDR3 sequences, with around half occurring only once. Specimen: peripheral blood. Receptors originate from an adult man with Graves' ophthalmopathy.

V gene TRBV12-3 or TRBV12-4 combines with J gene TRBJ1-2; D gene unclear. The CDR3 consists of 14 residues. Trimming shortened V by 4 bases and J by 2 bases, and 11 bases separated the two germline ends. The CDR3 loop is CASSSTVGNYGYTF. The CDR3 DNA is TGTGCCAGCAGTTCCACAGTGGGGAACTATGGCTACACCTTC.

This clonotype was counted between two and nine times. The chain recombines TRBV20-1 with TRBJ2-5, with unresolved D. Germline V gene data show CDR1 as DFQATT and CDR2 as SNEGSKA (reference sequence). V lost 7 bases to trimming and J lost 5 bases, with 5 bases between them. This CDR3 is 9 amino acids long. DNA for the CDR3: TGCAGTGGGCGCGAGACCCAGTACTTC. Protein product: CSGRETQYF.

The CDR3 DNA sequence: TGTGCCAGCAGCGTAGCTGACAGGACCTACGAGCAGTACTTC. Its protein product is CASSVADRTYEQYF. This chain joins TRBV9 and TRBJ2-7; perhaps TRBD1 as D (6 bases). Germline V gene lookup returns CDR1 SGDLS and CDR2 YYNGEE. The CDR3 runs to 14 residues. The V end was cut by 0 bases, the J end by 2 bases, with 9 bases between.

The chain couples TRBV7-3 to TRBJ2-5, with D tentatively TRBD2 (6 bases). Per the germline V gene, CDR1 is SGHTA and CDR2 is FQGTGA. This CDR3 has 16 amino acids. Trimming left V 7 bases short and J 5 bases short, with 23 bases between. This CDR3 is CASTATGLSMNETQYF. In DNA form, the CDR3 reads TGTGCCAGCACCGCGACTGGACTATCAATGAACGAGACCCAGTACTTC.

Ten or more counts support this clonotype. This CDR3 reads CASSLMTTGELFF. The DNA for the CDR3 is TGTGCCAGCAGCTTAATGACCACCGGGGAGCTGTTTTTT. The chain combines TRBV7-3 with TRBJ2-2; no clear D. CDR1 and CDR2 (germline): SGHTA, FQGTGA. This CDR3 has 13 amino acids. V gave up 1 base and J gave up 4 bases, with 4 bases separating them. Complete variable domain (other parts from reference TRBV7-3 and TRBJ2-2): GAGVSQTPSNKVTEKGKYVELRCDPISGHTALYWYRQSLGQGPEFLIYFQGTGAADDSGLPNDRFFAVRPEGSVSTLKIQRTERGDSAVYLCASSLMTTGELFFGEGSRLTVL.

The gene calls are TRBV29-1 and TRBJ2-7; D possibly corresponds to TRBD2 (5 bases). Trimming left V 7 bases short and J 2 bases short, with 9 bases between. Germline CDR1 is SQVTM and CDR2 is ANQGSEA. CDR3 length: 11 residues. CDR3 bases: TGCAGCGCGACTATTCCCTACGAGCAGTACTTC. It is translated as CSATIPYEQYF.

This clonotype was counted only a few times. The chain is built from TRBV7-2 and TRBJ2-1, with D perhaps matching TRBD1 (5 bases). Germline V gene sequence: CDR1 SGHTA, CDR2 FQGNSA. The V and J ends lost 5 bases and 2 bases respectively, with 13 bases between them. CDR3 length: 15 residues. The CDR3 coding sequence is TGTGCCAGCAGCCGACAGTTCTCCCCCTACAATGAGCAGTTCTTC. Translation gives CASSRQFSPYNEQFF.

The sample holds many counts of this clonotype. The chain carries TRBV5-1 and TRBJ1-6; D is perhaps TRBD1 (5 bases). The CDR3 length is 17 residues. Looked up from germline, CDR1 is SGHRS and CDR2 is YFSETQ. Between the trimmed V and J ends, which lost 4 bases and 10 bases, there was a span of 24 bases. CDR3 sequence: CASSPEGYQGSYSPLHF. The DNA of the CDR3 is TGCGCCAGCAGCCCGGAAGGTTATCAGGGATCATACTCACCCCTCCACTTT.

The V and J genes are TRBV7-9 and TRBJ2-2; either TRBD1 or TRBD2 may fit D (5 bases each). Germline assignment: CDR1 SEHNR and CDR2 FQNEAQ (reference sequence). CDR3 length: 13 residues. Trimming took off 4 bases at V and 10 bases at J, with 13 bases between the two ends. In DNA form, the CDR3 reads TGTGCCAGCAGCTATCCGACCGGGGCGGAGCTGTTTTTT. Protein product: CASSYPTGAELFF. The variable domain in full, completed from reference TRBV7-9 and TRBJ2-2, reads DTGVSQNPRHKITKRGQNVTFRCDPISEHNRLYWYRQTLGQGPEFLTYFQNEAQLEKSRLLSDRFSAERPKGSFSTLEIQRTEQGDSAMYLCASSYPTGAELFFGEGSRLTVL.